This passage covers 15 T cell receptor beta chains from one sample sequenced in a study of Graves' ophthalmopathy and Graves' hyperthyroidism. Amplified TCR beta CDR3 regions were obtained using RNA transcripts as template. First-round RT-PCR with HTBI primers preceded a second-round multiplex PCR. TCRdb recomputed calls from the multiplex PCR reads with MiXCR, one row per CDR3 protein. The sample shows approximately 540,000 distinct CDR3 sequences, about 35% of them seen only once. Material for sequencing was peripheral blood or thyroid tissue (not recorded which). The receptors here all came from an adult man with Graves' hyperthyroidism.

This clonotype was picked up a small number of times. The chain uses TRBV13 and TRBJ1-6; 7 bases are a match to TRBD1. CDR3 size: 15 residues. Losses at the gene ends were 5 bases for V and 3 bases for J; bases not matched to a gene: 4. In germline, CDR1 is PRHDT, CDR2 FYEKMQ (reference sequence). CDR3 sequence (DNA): TGTGCCAGCAGCCGACAGGGACACTATAATTCACCCCTCCACTTT. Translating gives CASSRQGHYNSPLHF.

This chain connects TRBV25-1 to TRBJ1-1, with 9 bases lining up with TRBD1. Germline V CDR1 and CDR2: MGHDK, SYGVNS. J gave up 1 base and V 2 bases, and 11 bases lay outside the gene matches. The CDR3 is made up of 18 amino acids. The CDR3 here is CASSERGTGGRANTEAFF. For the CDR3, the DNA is TGTGCCAGCAGTGAAAGGGGTACAGGGGGCCGTGCGAACACTGAAGCTTTCTTT.

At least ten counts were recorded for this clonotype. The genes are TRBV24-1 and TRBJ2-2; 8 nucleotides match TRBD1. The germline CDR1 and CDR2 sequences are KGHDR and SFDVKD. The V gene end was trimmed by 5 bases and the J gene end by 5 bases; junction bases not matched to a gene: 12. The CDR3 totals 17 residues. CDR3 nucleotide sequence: TGTGCCACCAGTGCTCATACTAGGACAGGGAGGACCGGGGAGCTGTTTTTT. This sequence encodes CATSAHTRTGRTGELFF.

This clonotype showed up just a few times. The CDR3 protein is CASSFGRGTGGNEQYF. CDR3 sequence (DNA): TGTGCCAGCAGTTTTGGGAGGGGGACAGGGGGAAACGAGCAGTACTTC. The rearrangement links TRBV12-3 or TRBV12-4 to TRBJ2-7; 11 positions agree with TRBD1. The V segment lost 3 bases and the J segment 5 bases; nucleotides outside the gene matches: 9. The CDR3 consists of 16 residues.

The CDR3 protein is CSALADRGGNYGYTF. The CDR3 region has the DNA TGCAGCGCCCTAGCGGACAGAGGCGGAAACTATGGCTACACCTTC. This chain connects TRBV29-1 to TRBJ1-2, with D possibly being TRBD1 (6 bases). Germline V lookup: CDR1 SQVTM, CDR2 ANQGSEA. With 7 bases removed from V and 2 bases from J, the gap between germline ends came to 20 bases. CDR3 length: 15 amino acids. Complete variable domain (other parts from reference TRBV29-1 and TRBJ1-2): SAVISQKPSRDICQRGTSLTIQCQVDSQVTMMFWYRQQPGQSLTLIATANQGSEATYESGFVIDKFPISRPNLTFSTLTVSNMSPEDSSIYLCSALADRGGNYGYTFGSGTRLTVV.

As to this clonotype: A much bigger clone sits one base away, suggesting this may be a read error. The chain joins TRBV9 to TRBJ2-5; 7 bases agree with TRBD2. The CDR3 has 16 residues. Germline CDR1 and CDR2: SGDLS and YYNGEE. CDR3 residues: CASSVVPSGVQESQYF. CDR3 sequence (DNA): TGTGCCAGCAGCGTAGTTCCTAGCGGAGTCCAAGAGAGCCAGTACTTC.

The CDR3 region has the DNA TGTGCCAGCAGCTTCTCGGGGGTGGGCACAGATACGCAGTATTTT. As protein: CASSFSGVGTDTQYF. The chain combines TRBV7-3 with TRBJ2-3; possibly TRBD2 for D (6 bases). The germline V and J ends were trimmed by 3 bases and 1 base, with 11 bases remaining between them. There are 15 residues in the CDR3. In germline, CDR1 is SGHTA, CDR2 FQGTGA.

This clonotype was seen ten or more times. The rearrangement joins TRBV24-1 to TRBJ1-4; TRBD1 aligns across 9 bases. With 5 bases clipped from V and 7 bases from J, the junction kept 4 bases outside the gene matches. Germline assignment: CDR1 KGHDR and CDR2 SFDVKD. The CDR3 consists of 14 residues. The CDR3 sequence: CATSGGQGGEKLFF. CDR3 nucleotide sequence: TGTGCCACCAGTGGGGGACAGGGTGGTGAAAAACTGTTTTTT.

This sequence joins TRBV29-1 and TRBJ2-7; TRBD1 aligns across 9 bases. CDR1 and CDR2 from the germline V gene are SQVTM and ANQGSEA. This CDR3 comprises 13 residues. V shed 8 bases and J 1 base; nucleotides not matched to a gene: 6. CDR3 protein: CSRGQGPSYEQYF. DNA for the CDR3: TGCAGCCGTGGACAGGGGCCGTCCTACGAGCAGTACTTC.

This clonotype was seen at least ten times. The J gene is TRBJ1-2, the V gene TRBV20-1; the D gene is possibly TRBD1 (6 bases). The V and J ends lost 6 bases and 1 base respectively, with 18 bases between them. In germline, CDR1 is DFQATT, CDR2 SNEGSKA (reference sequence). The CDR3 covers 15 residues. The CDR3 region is CSAERQGMNNYGYTF. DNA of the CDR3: TGCAGTGCGGAAAGGCAGGGGATGAATAACTATGGCTACACCTTC.

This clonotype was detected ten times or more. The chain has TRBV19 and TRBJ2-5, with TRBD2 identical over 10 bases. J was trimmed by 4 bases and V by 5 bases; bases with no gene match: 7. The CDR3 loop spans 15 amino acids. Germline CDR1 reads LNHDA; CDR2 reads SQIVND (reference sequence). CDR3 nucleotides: TGTGCCAGTAGTGCGGGGACTAGCGCATTAGAGACCCAGTACTTC. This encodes CASSAGTSALETQYF. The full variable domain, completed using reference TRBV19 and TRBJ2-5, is DGGITQSPKYLFRKEGQNVTLSCEQNLNHDAMYWYRQDPGQGLRLIYYSQIVNDFQKGDIAEGYSVSREKKESFPLTVTSAQKNPTAFYLCASSAGTSALETQYFGPGTRLLVL.

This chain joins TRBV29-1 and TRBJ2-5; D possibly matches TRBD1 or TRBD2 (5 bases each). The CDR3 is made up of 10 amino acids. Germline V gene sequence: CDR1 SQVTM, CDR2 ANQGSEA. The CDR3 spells CTGTKETQYF. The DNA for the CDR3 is TGCACCGGGACGAAAGAGACCCAGTACTTC.

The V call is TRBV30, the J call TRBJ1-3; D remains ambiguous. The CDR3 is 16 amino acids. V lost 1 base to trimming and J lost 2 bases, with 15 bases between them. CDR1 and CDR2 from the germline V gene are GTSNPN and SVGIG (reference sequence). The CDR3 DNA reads TGTGCCTGGAGTGGGTTAGTAGGGTTTGCTGGAAACACCATATATTTT. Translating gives CAWSGLVGFAGNTIYF.

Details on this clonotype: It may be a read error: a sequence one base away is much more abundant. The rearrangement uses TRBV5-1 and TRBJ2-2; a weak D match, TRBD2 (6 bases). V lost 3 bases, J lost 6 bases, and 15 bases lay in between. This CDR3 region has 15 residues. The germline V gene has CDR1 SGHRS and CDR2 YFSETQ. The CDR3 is CASSWGLQDAGELFF. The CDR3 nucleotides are TGCGCCAGCAGCTGGGGACTGCAAGACGCCGGGGAGCTGTTTTTT.

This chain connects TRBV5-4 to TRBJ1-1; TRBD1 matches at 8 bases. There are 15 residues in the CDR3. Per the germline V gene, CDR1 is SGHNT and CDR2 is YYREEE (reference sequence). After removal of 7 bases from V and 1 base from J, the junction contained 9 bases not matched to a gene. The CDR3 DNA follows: TGTGCCAGCGGCCAAAGCGGACAGGGGAACACTGAAGCTTTCTTT. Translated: CASGQSGQGNTEAFF.